Following are 24 T cell receptor beta chains from one sample sequenced in a study of T cells after yellow fever vaccination. TCRdb re-analysed the 5' RACE reads in MiXCR, keeping a single row per CDR3 protein. The sample shows approximately 550,000 distinct CDR3 sequences, about 19% of them seen only once. The material sequenced was PBMCs, taken 15 days after the yellow fever booster vaccination. The receptors originated from a man aged 25-45 years who received the YFV17D yellow fever vaccine.

This clonotype was seen only a few times. The CDR3 loop reads CSAQDNVGGSSVYNEQFF. In DNA form, the CDR3 reads TGCAGTGCTCAGGACAACGTTGGCGGGAGCTCAGTTTACAATGAGCAGTTCTTC. The chain employs TRBV20-1 and TRBJ2-1, with 7 bases that match TRBD2. CDR1 is DFQATT, CDR2 SNEGSKA, per germline (reference sequence). After removal of 5 bases from V and 4 bases from J, the junction contained 20 bases not matched to a gene. The CDR3 is made up of 18 amino acids.

The chain employs TRBV20-1 and TRBJ2-7; unclear D gene. This CDR3 has 12 residues. The V and J ends lost 6 bases and 3 bases respectively, with 12 bases between them. Germline-derived CDR1 and CDR2 are DFQATT and SNEGSKA (reference sequence). The DNA of the CDR3 is TGCAGTGCGACGTTGGACGGCTACGAGCAGTACTTC. It codes for CSATLDGYEQYF.

The genes are TRBV3-1 and TRBJ2-2, with 7 bases fitting TRBD2. Germline CDR1 LGHDT, CDR2 YNNKEL (reference sequence). V dropped 2 bases and J dropped 5; count of bases not matched to a gene: 5. There are 15 residues in the CDR3. The CDR3 region is CASSQRTSSTGELFF. Written as DNA, the CDR3 is TGTGCCAGCAGCCAAAGGACTAGTAGTACCGGGGAGCTGTTTTTT.

CDR3 DNA: TGTGCCAGCAGCTTTGGATTAGCGATGATGGCCTACAATGAGCAGTTCTTC. Translating it yields CASSFGLAMMAYNEQFF. The rearrangement uses TRBV5-4 and TRBJ2-1, with D perhaps TRBD2 (5 bases). The V gene's germline CDR1 is SGHNT and CDR2 YYREEE (reference sequence). The germline V and J ends were trimmed by 2 bases and 2 bases, with 17 bases remaining between them. CDR3 size: 17 residues.

This clonotype was recorded a few times. The chain has TRBV20-1 and TRBJ2-5; 10 positions match TRBD1. V trimming: 5 bases; J trimming: 4 bases; junction bases outside the gene matches: 10. The CDR3 has 15 amino acids. CDR1 and CDR2 from the germline V gene are DFQATT and SNEGSKA (reference sequence). In nucleotides, the CDR3 is TGCAGTGCTCCTCCCGGGACAGGGGCGGCAGAGACCCAGTACTTC. Encoded protein: CSAPPGTGAAETQYF.

V is TRBV5-6 and J is TRBJ2-3; D unresolved. Germline V gene lookup returns CDR1 SGHDT and CDR2 YYEEEE. The V and J ends lost 0 bases and 2 bases respectively, with 13 bases between them. The CDR3 runs 16 residues. The CDR3 DNA reads TGTGCCAGCAGCTTGGCCGGGCCCCCAGCCACAGATACGCAGTATTTT. This translates into CASSLAGPPATDTQYF. The entire variable domain, with the rest obtained from reference TRBV5-6 and TRBJ2-3, is as follows: DAGVTQSPTHLIKTRGQQVTLRCSPKSGHDTVSWYQQALGQGPQFIFQYYEEEERQRGNFPDRFSGHQFPNYSSELNVNALLLGDSALYLCASSLAGPPATDTQYFGPGTRLTVL.

This clonotype occurred a few times. This rearrangement joins TRBV5-1 to TRBJ2-1; D is perhaps TRBD1 or TRBD2 (5 bases each). CDR1 SGHRS and CDR2 YFSETQ come from the germline V gene. The V gene lost 7 bases and the J gene lost 5 bases, with 13 bases spanning the gap. The CDR3 runs to 13 residues. The CDR3 spells CASRDLGDNEQFF. CDR3 nucleotides: TGCGCCAGCCGGGACCTCGGGGACAATGAGCAGTTCTTC.

CDR3 in amino acids: CASSIGVTGELFF. CDR3 DNA: TGTGCCAGCAGTATTGGGGTCACCGGGGAGCTGTTTTTT. The chain employs TRBV12-3 or TRBV12-4 and TRBJ2-2; D is unclear. V lost 5 bases and J lost 4, with 8 bases in between. CDR3 length equals 13 residues.

The chain couples TRBV3-1 to TRBJ2-5, with TRBD2 matching over 10 bases. V lost 8 bases, J lost 5 bases, and 11 bases stayed unmatched. The length of the CDR3 is 15 residues. CDR1 and CDR2 (germline): LGHDT, YNNKEL (reference sequence). The CDR3 DNA follows: TGTGCCAGCTCTCCTAGCGGGAGCTTCGCGGAGACCCAGTACTTC. Encoded protein: CASSPSGSFAETQYF.

This clonotype was seen at least ten times. The J gene is TRBJ2-3, the V gene TRBV5-6, with D perhaps given as TRBD1 or TRBD2 (6 bases each). The CDR3 runs to 14 residues. Trimming stripped 4 bases from V and 6 bases from J, with 15 bases between. The germline V gene encodes CDR1 SGHDT and CDR2 YYEEEE. CDR3 loop: CASSRVRRGDTQYF. CDR3 in DNA: TGTGCCAGCAGCCGCGTGCGGAGGGGGGATACGCAGTATTTT.

The chain employs TRBV20-1 and TRBJ2-7, with 8 bases that match TRBD2. The CDR3 totals 16 residues. Germline V CDR1 and CDR2: DFQATT, SNEGSKA (reference sequence). V gave up 0 bases and J gave up 6 bases; unmatched junction bases: 13. CDR3 bases: TGCAGTGCTAGAGATATAGCGGTAGCGGGACCACCCGAGCAGTACTTC. Translation gives CSARDIAVAGPPEQYF.

This clonotype was observed once. The V call is TRBV7-2, the J call TRBJ2-3; 11 bases align to TRBD2. The CDR3 loop spans 15 amino acids. Trimming took 0 bases from V and 7 from J; bases not matched to a gene: 3. Germline CDR1 SGHTA, CDR2 FQGNSA. The CDR3 spells CASSLASGRGYTQYF. The CDR3 DNA follows: TGTGCCAGCAGCTTAGCTAGCGGGAGGGGTTATACGCAGTATTTT.

The chain recombines TRBV7-2 with TRBJ2-5, with no clear D. Germline-derived CDR1 and CDR2 are SGHTA and FQGNSA. The CDR3 loop spans 13 amino acids. The V end was cut by 5 bases, the J end by 4 bases, with 11 bases between. CDR3 coding DNA: TGTGCCAGCAGCGTAAGGCCCCCAGAGACCCAGTACTTC. Residues: CASSVRPPETQYF.

The chain couples TRBV7-9 to TRBJ2-1, with 10 bases identical to TRBD2. This CDR3 has 15 residues. Unmatched junction bases numbered 7, after V lost 4 bases and J lost 7 bases. Germline lookup yields CDR1 SEHNR and CDR2 FQNEAQ (reference sequence). The CDR3: CASSSAGTSDNEQFF. In nucleotides, the CDR3 is TGTGCCAGCAGCTCAGCTGGGACTAGCGATAATGAGCAGTTCTTC.

There are many counts of this clonotype. The chain combines TRBV12-3 or TRBV12-4 with TRBJ1-3; a weak D match, TRBD1 (6 bases). V lost 6 bases and J 4 bases, leaving 13 bases between the germline ends. This CDR3 comprises 14 residues. The CDR3 sequence is CASSFGGSGNTIYF. CDR3 nucleotides: TGTGCCAGCAGCTTCGGGGGCTCCGGAAACACCATATATTTT.

This clonotype was picked up a small number of times. This sequence joins TRBV6-1 and TRBJ2-6; D uncertain. CDR3 length equals 17 residues. V was cut by 2 bases and J by 0 bases, with 11 bases left in between. Germline CDR1 and CDR2: MNHNS and SASEGT. DNA for the CDR3: TGTGCCAGCAGTGAACAGACTCTTCTCTCTGGGGCCAACGTCCTGACTTTC. Encoded protein: CASSEQTLLSGANVLTF.

This sequence joins TRBV20-1 and TRBJ2-4, with D uncertain. Germline CDR1 reads DFQATT; CDR2 reads SNEGSKA (reference sequence). This CDR3 comprises 13 residues. The V and J ends lost 1 base and 3 bases respectively, with 7 bases between them. CDR3 coding DNA: TGCAGTGCTAGAGGTACAGACAAAAACATTCAGTACTTC. Its protein is CSARGTDKNIQYF.

This clonotype was observed a handful of times. The V and J genes are TRBV9 and TRBJ2-5; unclear D gene. The CDR3 spans 15 residues. Germline-derived CDR1 and CDR2 are SGDLS and YYNGEE. V was clipped by 0 bases and J by 3 bases, with 12 bases between them. The CDR3 nucleotides read TGTGCCAGCAGCGTAGTGGCAGGCGCCGAAGAGACCCAGTACTTC. Translated, it gives CASSVVAGAEETQYF.

The chain has TRBV12-3 or TRBV12-4 and TRBJ1-5; D might be TRBD1 (5 bases). Trimming removed 3 bases at V and 0 bases at J, with 12 bases between. This CDR3 is built from 16 residues. The CDR3: CASSFTPGHSNQPQHF. The CDR3 DNA sequence: TGTGCCAGCAGTTTTACACCAGGGCATAGCAATCAGCCCCAGCATTTT.

This clonotype turned up a few times. V gene TRBV4-3 combines with J gene TRBJ2-7; D call uncertain. Trimming left V 0 bases short and J 0 bases short, with 6 bases between. CDR1 and CDR2 from the germline V gene are LGHNA and YSLEER. The CDR3 sequence is 14 residues long. The DNA of the CDR3 is TGCGCCAGCAGCCAAGAGGCGGACTCCTACGAGCAGTACTTC. As protein: CASSQEADSYEQYF.

This clonotype has more than one count but fewer than ten. V usage is TRBV18 and J usage is TRBJ2-1; 16 bases align to TRBD2. The V and J ends lost 3 bases and 4 bases, in that order; junction bases with no gene match: 6. CDR3 length equals 18 residues. The germline gives CDR1 KGHSH, CDR2 LQKENI. The CDR3 bases are TGTGCCAGCTCACCCGTCCCGGGACTAGCGGGAGGGTACAATGAGCAGTTCTTC. It codes for CASSPVPGLAGGYNEQFF. Filled out from reference TRBV18 and TRBJ2-1, the complete variable domain reads NAGVMQNPRHLVRRRGQEARLRCSPMKGHSHVYWYRQLPEEGLKFMVYLQKENIIDESGMPKERFSAEFPKEGPSILRIQQVVRGDSAAYFCASSPVPGLAGGYNEQFFGPGTRLTVL.

The CDR3 DNA sequence: TGCAGTGCTAGAGACGTCCGGGGGCTCACCACCGGGGAGCTGTTTTTT. It encodes CSARDVRGLTTGELFF. V usage is TRBV20-1 and J usage is TRBJ2-2; D is perhaps TRBD1 or TRBD2 (6 bases each). CDR3 length: 16 amino acids. CDR1 and CDR2 from the germline V gene are DFQATT and SNEGSKA (reference sequence). V lost 0 bases and J 4 bases, leaving 15 bases between the germline ends.

This clonotype was counted a few times. V gene TRBV28 combines with J gene TRBJ2-1, with TRBD1 matching over 7 bases. CDR1 is MDHEN, CDR2 SYDVKM, per germline. This CDR3 region has 14 residues. After removal of 4 bases from V and 14 bases from J, the junction contained 14 bases not matched to a gene. This CDR3 reads CASSSGTGQVGEFF. CDR3 nucleotide sequence: TGTGCCAGCAGTTCCGGAACCGGACAGGTCGGGGAGTTCTTC. The variable domain in full, with the rest retrieved from reference TRBV28 and TRBJ2-1, is DVKVTQSSRYLVKRTGEKVFLECVQDMDHENMFWYRQDPGLGLRLIYFSYDVKMKEKGDIPEGYSVSREKKERFSLILESASTNQTSMYLCASSSGTGQVGEFFGPGTRLTVL.

The rearrangement uses TRBV27 and TRBJ2-7; TRBD1 agrees at 7 bases. V gave up 0 bases and J gave up 6 bases; unmatched junction bases: 5. The CDR3 is 14 residues long. CDR1 is MNHEY, CDR2 SMNVEV, per germline (reference sequence). The chain's CDR3 is CASSLSGGEGEQYF. The CDR3 DNA follows: TGTGCCAGCAGTTTATCAGGGGGCGAGGGCGAGCAGTACTTC.